This TCR beta chain was obtained from a study of OX40 agonist ivuxolimab in advanced cancers. The CDR3 covers 17 residues. Germline loops: CDR1 MNHEY, CDR2 SMNVEV (reference sequence). The trim removed 7 bases at V and 0 bases at J, leaving 12 bases unmatched. Assay used: immunoSEQ multiplex PCR; TCRdb lists only in-frame clones, some missing. Of more than 70,000 clones in the sample, approximately 83% were seen once. V gene TRBV27 combines with J gene TRBJ1-3; TRBD1 aligns across 7 bases. The clonotype was recovered from an adult with an advanced solid tumor such as melanoma, head and neck, liver or kidney cancer. This sample comprised CD4+ or CD8+ T cells sorted from blood, obtained in a trial of the OX40 agonist ivuxolimab. CDR3 region: CASTKARDSLSGNTIYF. CDR3 bases: TGTGCCAGCACAAAGGCGAGGGACAGCCTCTCTGGAAACACCATATATTTT.